A selection of T cell receptor beta chains follows, all from one sample in a study of blood T cell repertoires in COVID-19. TCRdb's copy holds only in-frame clones and misses some; the assay was immunoSEQ multiplex PCR. The table includes 200,000 to 250,000 clones, roughly 87% detected once. Sequencing was performed on PBMCs or T cells enriched from blood (not recorded which). These receptors were collected from a woman aged 25-40 years with acute COVID-19. Both conserved end residues are part of each CDR3. A D gene is named only where the DNA matches it firmly. Clone sizes are given selectively: once, few, many, or a class where the clone is expanded.

CDR3aa	CDR3nt	abundance	v_gene	j_gene	d_gene
CASSLRLGGTEAFF	TGTGCCAGCAGTTTACGCCTTGGCGGGACTGAAGCTTTCTTT	-	TRBV28	TRBJ1-1	-
CAVGSGSQPQHF	TGTGCCGTGGGGTCGGGGAGCCAGCCCCAGCATTTT	-	TRBV19	TRBJ1-5	-
CASSLIGRAGANVLTF	TGTGCCAGCAGCTTGATTGGTCGGGCTGGGGCCAACGTCCTGACTTTC	-	TRBV7-2	TRBJ2-6	-
CASSPGLAGGVETQYF	TGTGCCAGCTCACCCGGACTAGCGGGAGGGGTGGAGACCCAGTACTTC	-	TRBV18	TRBJ2-5	TRBD2
CASSYTAYEQYF	TGTGCCAGCAGTTACACAGCCTACGAGCAGTACTTC	once	TRBV6-5	TRBJ2-7	-
CASSLTQGSTIYF	TGTGCCAGCAGCTTGACACAGGGCAGCACCATATATTTT	once	TRBV11-2	TRBJ1-3	-
CASSIGLGEREKLFF	TGTGCCAGTAGTATTGGACTCGGAGAGAGGGAAAAACTGTTTTTT	-	TRBV19	TRBJ1-4	-
CASSQRGSYTGELFF	TGTGCCAGCAGCCAACGGGGATCCTACACCGGGGAGCTGTTTTTT	-	TRBV16	TRBJ2-2	-
CASWDSNYGYTF	TGTGCCAGTTGGGACTCTAACTATGGCTACACCTTC	many	TRBV27	TRBJ1-2	-
CASSPGQEGGYTF	TGTGCCAGCAGTCCGGGACAGGAGGGAGGCTACACCTTC	-	TRBV7-3	TRBJ1-2	TRBD1
CASSFRTGWDGEQYF	TGTGCCAGCAGTTTCAGGACAGGTTGGGATGGGGAGCAGTACTTC	few	TRBV28	TRBJ2-7	TRBD1
CASSPTVDIQYF	TGTGCCAGCAGCCCTACCGTGGACATTCAGTACTTC	-	TRBV7-8	TRBJ2-4	-
CSVRDNYNQPQHF	TGCAGCGTCCGGGACAACTACAATCAGCCCCAGCATTTT	medium-sized	TRBV29-1	TRBJ1-5	-
CASSADRDNEQFF	TGTGCCAGCAGCGCGGACAGGGACAATGAGCAGTTCTTC	-	TRBV7-3	TRBJ2-1	TRBD1
CASSPLDADTQYF	TGTGCCAGCAGCCCCCTAGACGCCGATACGCAGTATTTT	-	TRBV3-1/TRBV3-2	TRBJ2-3	-
CASSEPKTSTDTQYF	TGTGCCAGCAGTGAGCCGAAAACTAGCACAGATACGCAGTATTTT	-	TRBV2	TRBJ2-3	-
CASSGGEGLAYEQYF	TGTGCCAGCAGTGGTGGGGAGGGCCTCGCCTACGAGCAGTACTTC	once	TRBV28	TRBJ2-7	TRBD2
CASSWTSSYEQYF	TGTGCCAGCAGTTGGACTAGCTCCTACGAGCAGTACTTC	-	TRBV28	TRBJ2-7	TRBD2
CASSFNLGLAGQETQYF	TGTGCCAGCAGTTTTAACTTGGGGCTAGCGGGGCAAGAGACCCAGTACTTC	-	TRBV28	TRBJ2-5	TRBD2
CASSFTTSGDLWDEQFF	TGTGCCAGCAGCTTCACGACTAGCGGGGACCTCTGGGATGAGCAGTTCTTC	once	TRBV7-9	TRBJ2-1	TRBD2
CASSFGNTGELFF	TGTGCCAGCAGCTTCGGGAACACCGGGGAGCTGTTTTTT	-	TRBV11-3	TRBJ2-2	-
CASRTQGEGKLFF	TGTGCCAGTAGGACACAGGGGGAGGGAAAACTGTTTTTT	-	TRBV19	TRBJ1-4	TRBD1
CASSQARGFYEQYF	TGCGCCAGCAGCCAAGCCAGGGGGTTCTACGAGCAGTACTTC	-	TRBV4-1	TRBJ2-7	TRBD1
CAWSVLTAGNQPQHF	TGTGCCTGGAGTGTACTGACAGCCGGCAATCAGCCCCAGCATTTT	-	TRBV30	TRBJ1-5	-
CASSLKMRNEQFF	TGTGCCAGCAGTTTAAAGATGCGGAATGAGCAGTTCTTC	-	TRBV28	TRBJ2-1	-
CASSLGLAGPYEQYF	TGTGCCAGCAGCCTCGGACTAGCGGGACCCTACGAGCAGTACTTC	once	TRBV11-1	TRBJ2-7	TRBD2
CASSPGQGAATEAFF	TGTGCCAGCTCACCGGGACAGGGGGCAGCCACTGAAGCTTTCTTT	-	TRBV18	TRBJ1-1	TRBD1
CASSQTVEAFF	TGTGCCAGCAGTCAGACAGTTGAAGCTTTCTTT	-	TRBV12-3/TRBV12-4	TRBJ1-1	-
CASSKNDRDRNEKLFF	TGCGCCAGCAGCAAAAACGACCGGGACAGAAATGAAAAACTGTTTTTT	-	TRBV4-1	TRBJ1-4	TRBD1
CASSLAIAGEAFF	TGCGCCAGCAGCTTGGCCATTGCAGGTGAAGCTTTCTTT	-	TRBV5-1	TRBJ1-1	-
CASSLRTSGSTDTQYF	TGTGCCAGCAGCTTGAGGACTAGCGGCAGCACAGATACGCAGTATTTT	-	TRBV7-6	TRBJ2-3	TRBD2
CAHSEPGSNQPQHF	TGTGCACACTCAGAGCCGGGAAGCAATCAGCCCCAGCATTTT	-	TRBV2	TRBJ1-5	-
CASSLARGVNNEQFF	TGTGCCAGCAGCTTAGCCCGGGGGGTAAACAATGAGCAGTTCTTC	-	TRBV7-9	TRBJ2-1	TRBD2
CAISLAESNTGELFF	TGTGCCATCAGTCTAGCGGAGTCGAACACCGGGGAGCTGTTTTTT	-	TRBV10-3	TRBJ2-2	TRBD2
CASSLVGSGSTGELFF	TGTGCCAGCAGCTTAGTGGGTAGCGGGAGTACCGGGGAGCTGTTTTTT	-	TRBV7-2	TRBJ2-2	TRBD2
CASSRQGSGGYQETQYF	TGTGCCAGCAGCCGCCAAGGTAGCGGGGGCTATCAAGAGACCCAGTACTTC	-	TRBV7-8	TRBJ2-5	TRBD2
CASRIPGSNQPQHF	TGTGCCAGCCGGATCCCGGGTAGCAATCAGCCCCAGCATTTT	few	TRBV2	TRBJ1-5	-
CASSQGWLRQGKYEQYF	TGTGCCAGCAGCCAAGGGTGGCTGCGACAGGGGAAATACGAGCAGTACTTC	-	TRBV3-1/TRBV3-2	TRBJ2-7	TRBD1
CASSEFGGNSGNTIYF	TGTGCCAGCAGTGAATTTGGGGGGAACTCGGGAAACACCATATATTTT	-	TRBV25-1	TRBJ1-3	-
CASETTGTLHF	TGTGCCAGCGAGACGACAGGAACCCTCCACTTT	-	TRBV2	TRBJ1-6	-
CASDGQGTHEQYF	TGTGCCAGCGACGGACAGGGGACCCACGAGCAGTACTTC	-	TRBV6-5	TRBJ2-7	TRBD1
CASSTNPGSGVSGELFF	TGTGCCAGCAGCACCAACCCGGGGTCGGGAGTTTCCGGGGAGCTGTTTTTT	few	TRBV9	TRBJ2-2	-
CASSAGTSGDEQFF	TGTGCCAGCAGCGCTGGGACTAGCGGGGATGAGCAGTTCTTC	-	TRBV9	TRBJ2-1	TRBD2
CASSTGGGPLRETQYF	TGCGCCAGCAGCACGGGCGGGGGACCACTCCGAGAGACCCAGTACTTC	once	TRBV5-1	TRBJ2-5	TRBD2
CASSAGGSGNTIYF	TGTGCCAGCAGCGCAGGTGGATCTGGAAACACCATATATTTT	-	TRBV3-1/TRBV3-2	TRBJ1-3	-
CAISDQNGAYEQYF	TGTGCCATCAGTGATCAGAACGGGGCCTACGAGCAGTACTTC	-	TRBV10-3	TRBJ2-7	-
CASSPFLGADGYTF	TGTGCCAGCAGTCCCTTTTTGGGGGCCGATGGCTACACCTTC	-	TRBV27	TRBJ1-2	-